These T cell receptor beta chains were read from a single sample in a study of T cells in Graves' hyperthyroidism and ophthalmopathy. TCRdb fed the multiplex PCR reads into MiXCR, producing one record per CDR3 protein. This repertoire shows roughly 630,000 distinct CDR3 sequences, around a sixth found once; its top ten account for 6.5% to 8%. Sequencing used blood. These receptors originate from a woman in her 30s with Graves' hyperthyroidism. CDR3s include the opening cysteine and the closing phenylalanine or tryptophan. Fields, in order: J gene, clone size, D gene, V gene, CDR3 protein, CDR3 DNA. The D gene is left open where the match is weak. The listing skips clone size in some rows; elsewhere it reads once, few, many or a size class.

j_call: TRBJ2-7; clone_size: -; d_call: TRBD1; v_call: TRBV28; cdr3_aa: CASSFRTGTANYEQYF; cdr3_nt: TGTGCCAGCAGTTTCCGTACCGGGACAGCTAACTACGAGCAGTACTTC
j_call: TRBJ1-5; clone_size: few; d_call: TRBD1; v_call: TRBV24-1; cdr3_aa: CAKVQGGWTSNQPQHF; cdr3_nt: TGTGCCAAAGTTCAGGGGGGCTGGACTAGCAATCAGCCCCAGCATTTT
j_call: TRBJ1-2; clone_size: few; d_call: -; v_call: TRBV18; cdr3_aa: CASSTGTRANYGYTF; cdr3_nt: TGTGCCAGCTCAACCGGGACCCGAGCTAACTATGGCTACACCTTC
j_call: TRBJ1-1; clone_size: -; d_call: TRBD1; v_call: TRBV20-1; cdr3_aa: CSAIASGGDTEAFF; cdr3_nt: TGCAGTGCTATAGCCTCAGGGGGCGACACTGAAGCTTTCTTT
j_call: TRBJ2-7; clone_size: few; d_call: -; v_call: TRBV20-1; cdr3_aa: CSARSGGQEQYF; cdr3_nt: TGCAGTGCTCGCAGTGGGGGGCAAGAGCAGTACTTC
j_call: TRBJ2-3; clone_size: -; d_call: -; v_call: TRBV6-5; cdr3_aa: CASSYLDRVTDTQYF; cdr3_nt: TGTGCCAGCAGTTACCTGGACAGAGTCACAGATACGCAGTATTTT
j_call: TRBJ2-7; clone_size: many; d_call: TRBD2; v_call: TRBV7-2; cdr3_aa: CASSLRRTSGSMYEQYF; cdr3_nt: TGTGCCAGCAGCTTACGACGGACTAGCGGGAGCATGTACGAGCAGTACTTC
j_call: TRBJ1-4; clone_size: -; d_call: TRBD1; v_call: TRBV12-3/TRBV12-4; cdr3_aa: CASRPWTGGDEKLFF; cdr3_nt: TGTGCCAGCAGGCCTTGGACAGGGGGAGATGAAAAACTGTTTTTT
j_call: TRBJ2-4; clone_size: -; d_call: TRBD2; v_call: TRBV5-1; cdr3_aa: CASSILAGGEGIQYF; cdr3_nt: TGCGCCAGCAGCATACTAGCGGGAGGGGAAGGCATTCAGTACTTC
j_call: TRBJ2-3; clone_size: few; d_call: TRBD2; v_call: TRBV11-2; cdr3_aa: CASSLALAGDPDTQYF; cdr3_nt: TGTGCCAGCAGCTTAGCCCTAGCGGGAGATCCGGATACGCAGTATTTT
j_call: TRBJ1-5; clone_size: many; d_call: TRBD1; v_call: TRBV29-1; cdr3_aa: CSVDLSQRQGKVNQPQHF; cdr3_nt: TGCAGCGTTGATCTCAGTCAGAGACAGGGAAAGGTCAATCAGCCCCAGCATTTT
j_call: TRBJ2-3; clone_size: many; d_call: TRBD1; v_call: TRBV7-8; cdr3_aa: CASSLVGQGASTDTQYF; cdr3_nt: TGTGCCAGCAGCTTAGTCGGACAGGGGGCTAGCACAGATACGCAGTATTTT
j_call: TRBJ2-1; clone_size: once; d_call: -; v_call: TRBV27; cdr3_aa: CASSLRGTRAYEQFF; cdr3_nt: TGTGCCAGCAGTCTCCGTGGGACACGGGCCTACGAGCAGTTCTTC
j_call: TRBJ2-3; clone_size: few; d_call: -; v_call: TRBV3-1; cdr3_aa: CASSHNPSDQDAQYF; cdr3_nt: TGTGCCAGCAGCCATAATCCTAGCGATCAAGATGCGCAGTATTTT
j_call: TRBJ2-1; clone_size: few; d_call: TRBD2; v_call: TRBV4-2; cdr3_aa: CASSQPSLAGVSNEQFF; cdr3_nt: TGTGCCAGCAGCCAACCGAGCCTAGCGGGAGTTTCCAATGAGCAGTTCTTC
j_call: TRBJ2-7; clone_size: many; d_call: -; v_call: TRBV18; cdr3_aa: CASSPGSDYEQYF; cdr3_nt: TGTGCCAGCTCACCAGGATCGGACTACGAGCAGTACTTC
j_call: TRBJ2-7; clone_size: many; d_call: -; v_call: TRBV20-1; cdr3_aa: CSALLDYEQYF; cdr3_nt: TGCAGTGCCCTCCTAGACTACGAGCAGTACTTC
j_call: TRBJ2-7; clone_size: many; d_call: TRBD1; v_call: TRBV10-3; cdr3_aa: CAISGKTGGYEQYF; cdr3_nt: TGTGCCATCAGTGGCAAGACAGGGGGCTACGAGCAGTACTTC
j_call: TRBJ2-7; clone_size: -; d_call: -; v_call: TRBV6-2/TRBV6-3; cdr3_aa: CASSYEETAYEQYF; cdr3_nt: TGTGCCAGCAGTTACGAAGAAACGGCCTACGAGCAGTACTTC
j_call: TRBJ2-1; clone_size: -; d_call: TRBD2; v_call: TRBV12-3/TRBV12-4; cdr3_aa: CASSGLAGVDAYNEQFF; cdr3_nt: TGTGCCAGCAGCGGACTAGCGGGAGTCGATGCCTACAATGAGCAGTTCTTC
j_call: TRBJ1-1; clone_size: many; d_call: -; v_call: TRBV30; cdr3_aa: CAWSHKGVTEAFF; cdr3_nt: TGTGCCTGGAGCCATAAAGGTGTCACTGAAGCTTTCTTT
j_call: TRBJ2-2; clone_size: few; d_call: TRBD2; v_call: TRBV25-1; cdr3_aa: CASSDISLAGGGELFF; cdr3_nt: TGTGCCAGCAGTGACATCTCACTAGCGGGAGGTGGGGAGCTGTTTTTT
j_call: TRBJ1-6; clone_size: many; d_call: TRBD1; v_call: TRBV12-3/TRBV12-4; cdr3_aa: CASSLDGTGGSPLHF; cdr3_nt: TGTGCCAGCAGTTTAGACGGGACAGGGGGCTCACCCCTCCACTTT
j_call: TRBJ2-1; clone_size: many; d_call: TRBD2; v_call: TRBV20-1; cdr3_aa: CSATLLAGRDNEQFF; cdr3_nt: TGCAGTGCCACCTTATTAGCGGGCCGGGACAATGAGCAGTTCTTC
j_call: TRBJ2-1; clone_size: few; d_call: -; v_call: TRBV7-3; cdr3_aa: CASSLIGEGEQFF; cdr3_nt: TGTGCCAGCAGCTTAATCGGGGAAGGTGAGCAGTTCTTC
j_call: TRBJ2-7; clone_size: many; d_call: -; v_call: TRBV6-2/TRBV6-3; cdr3_aa: CASSYSAVYEQYF; cdr3_nt: TGTGCCAGCAGTTACTCTGCGGTCTACGAGCAGTACTTC
j_call: TRBJ2-3; clone_size: few; d_call: TRBD2; v_call: TRBV6-1; cdr3_aa: CASDRAAGGGTQYF; cdr3_nt: TGTGCCAGCGACAGGGCAGCGGGGGGGGGTACGCAGTATTTT
j_call: TRBJ1-2; clone_size: many; d_call: TRBD1; v_call: TRBV28; cdr3_aa: CAGSTGEGYGYTF; cdr3_nt: TGTGCCGGATCGACAGGGGAGGGCTATGGCTACACCTTC
j_call: TRBJ2-5; clone_size: many; d_call: -; v_call: TRBV7-9; cdr3_aa: CASSHPLPKEDQETQYF; cdr3_nt: TGTGCCAGCAGCCACCCCCTACCAAAGGAGGACCAAGAGACCCAGTACTTC
j_call: TRBJ2-2; clone_size: -; d_call: TRBD2; v_call: TRBV18; cdr3_aa: CASSPPGLASTGELFF; cdr3_nt: TGTGCCAGCTCACCACCGGGACTAGCATCCACCGGGGAGCTGTTTTTT
j_call: TRBJ2-7; clone_size: many; d_call: -; v_call: TRBV19; cdr3_aa: CASSPNIWGEQYF; cdr3_nt: TGTGCCAGTAGTCCCAACATTTGGGGCGAGCAGTACTTC
j_call: TRBJ2-7; clone_size: many; d_call: TRBD2; v_call: TRBV7-6; cdr3_aa: CASSSASGPDEQYF; cdr3_nt: TGTGCCAGCAGCTCGGCTAGCGGCCCCGACGAGCAGTACTTC
j_call: TRBJ1-1; clone_size: many; d_call: -; v_call: TRBV20-1; cdr3_aa: CSAQEGLVDTEAFF; cdr3_nt: TGCAGTGCCCAGGAAGGTTTGGTCGACACTGAAGCTTTCTTT
j_call: TRBJ1-2; clone_size: few; d_call: -; v_call: TRBV29-1; cdr3_aa: CSVEEGYGYTF; cdr3_nt: TGCAGCGTTGAGGAGGGGTATGGCTACACCTTC
j_call: TRBJ2-5; clone_size: -; d_call: TRBD1; v_call: TRBV5-8; cdr3_aa: CASSPGQGGRETQYF; cdr3_nt: TGTGCCAGCAGCCCGGGACAGGGAGGGCGGGAGACCCAGTACTTC
j_call: TRBJ1-2; clone_size: many; d_call: -; v_call: TRBV6-1; cdr3_aa: CASSEAGLDYGYTF; cdr3_nt: TGTGCCAGCAGTGAAGCAGGGTTGGACTATGGCTACACCTTC
j_call: TRBJ2-1; clone_size: many; d_call: TRBD2; v_call: TRBV20-1; cdr3_aa: CSARSTSGRVWQFF; cdr3_nt: TGCAGTGCTAGATCTACTAGCGGGAGGGTGTGGCAGTTCTTC
j_call: TRBJ1-1; clone_size: many; d_call: TRBD1; v_call: TRBV5-1; cdr3_aa: CASRPGTGFLSDTEAFF; cdr3_nt: TGCGCCAGCAGACCTGGGACAGGGTTTCTTTCGGACACTGAAGCTTTCTTT
j_call: TRBJ2-3; clone_size: many; d_call: TRBD1; v_call: TRBV3-1; cdr3_aa: CASSQATPDRSTDTQYF; cdr3_nt: TGTGCCAGCAGCCAAGCCACACCGGACAGGAGCACAGATACGCAGTATTTT
j_call: TRBJ2-7; clone_size: many; d_call: TRBD2; v_call: TRBV7-9; cdr3_aa: CASSVRTSGSYEQYF; cdr3_nt: TGTGCCAGCAGCGTACGGACTAGCGGATCCTACGAGCAGTACTTC
j_call: TRBJ1-1; clone_size: many; d_call: -; v_call: TRBV12-3/TRBV12-4; cdr3_aa: CASSAVMNTEAFF; cdr3_nt: TGTGCCAGTTCGGCGGTGATGAACACTGAAGCTTTCTTT
j_call: TRBJ2-4; clone_size: few; d_call: -; v_call: TRBV3-1; cdr3_aa: CASSQELIQYF; cdr3_nt: TGTGCCAGCAGCCAAGAGCTTATTCAGTACTTC
j_call: TRBJ2-1; clone_size: many; d_call: TRBD2; v_call: TRBV18; cdr3_aa: CASSPRTAGGDNEQFF; cdr3_nt: TGTGCCAGCTCACCTCGGACAGCGGGAGGGGACAATGAGCAGTTCTTC
j_call: TRBJ2-7; clone_size: -; d_call: TRBD2; v_call: TRBV20-1; cdr3_aa: CSARTGLAGPYELYF; cdr3_nt: TGCAGTGCTAGGACGGGACTAGCGGGGCCCTACGAGCTGTACTTC
j_call: TRBJ1-4; clone_size: many; d_call: TRBD1; v_call: TRBV6-6; cdr3_aa: CASSYNRGHEKLFF; cdr3_nt: TGTGCCAGCAGTTACAACAGGGGTCATGAAAAACTGTTTTTT
j_call: TRBJ2-5; clone_size: many; d_call: TRBD2; v_call: TRBV5-1; cdr3_aa: CASSLAGAKQETQYF; cdr3_nt: TGCGCCAGCAGCCTAGCGGGGGCGAAACAAGAGACCCAGTACTTC
j_call: TRBJ2-7; clone_size: -; d_call: -; v_call: TRBV28; cdr3_aa: CASSPPGGAWSEQYF; cdr3_nt: TGTGCCAGTTCTCCGCCAGGGGGGGCGTGGAGCGAGCAGTACTTC
j_call: TRBJ1-5; clone_size: few; d_call: -; v_call: TRBV30; cdr3_aa: CAWSARGPYQPQHF; cdr3_nt: TGTGCCTGGAGCGCCAGAGGGCCGTATCAGCCCCAGCATTTT